This TCR beta chain was sequenced during a study of blood T cell repertoires in COVID-19 (dated by TCRdb to about 2020). In terms of the full investigation: Samples from collaborators originated in the United States, Italy and Spain and spanned both the acute and convalescent phases of COVID-19. The material from the prospective study consisted of cDNA or gDNA derived from T cells, B-cell-depleted T cells, or PBMCs. Deeply sampled blood TCRbeta repertoires from subjects exposed to, actively infected with, or recovered from COVID-19 were included in the dataset. The repertoires were made available in a free public database intended to serve as a resource for research on the immune response to SARS-CoV-2. The samples were drawn from the first 160 participants of the ongoing ImmuneRACE study and from more than 1,000 subjects provided by 6 global collaborators. The sample metadata nearly always contained a de-identified subject ID, COVID-19 status, age in years and sex. Where available, HLA class I and class II types were taken from metadata supplied by the sample provider and were not determined by assay-based typing.

The full study reports these points: The amount of clinical and demographic metadata varied by source and participant and was provided uncurated.

CDR1 and CDR2 are read off the germline V gene as KGHSH and LQKENI. V is trimmed back by 4 bases and J by 5 bases, and the junction contains 8 bases that no gene match accounts for. CDR3 length: 15 amino acids, cysteine to phenylalanine. The retained sequence is limited to the CDR3, 45 bases, with the frame set at the first base. For this clone: The antigen it binds to is not known. No clone much larger than this one lies a single base away; base qualities are absent.

Each collaborating institution followed its own protocols to collect whole blood in K2EDTA tubes. Collaborator samples were shipped for TCRbeta analysis as frozen whole blood, isolated PBMCs, or DNA extracted from either sample type. TCRbeta CDR3 regions were amplified from genomic DNA by means of the immunoSEQ Assay, a bias-controlled multiplex PCR. As for the original processing: Nucleated cell counts per sample were estimated from amplification of reference gene primers within the assay. To quantify the absolute abundance of each unique TCRbeta CDR3 rearrangement, sequence reads were collapsed and filtered. For each sample, productive Simpson clonality was calculated as the square root of Simpson's diversity index across productive rearrangements. TCRdb limited this immuneACCESS table to in-frame rearrangements with V and J called. A share of clones is missing; checked studies link under half to unresolved V genes, and the rest is unexplained. V, J and clone size derive from that table, while D and trimming were established from the DNA sequence. The sample contains some 100,000 clones, approximately 80% of them found a single time. The ten top clones hold 5% to 7.5% of the sample.

Sequencing used peripheral blood. The rearranged segments are TRBV18 and TRBJ2-7; 10 bases in the junction line up with TRBD1. This TCR came from a man in his 70s with acute or convalescent COVID-19. The CDR3 is CASSRQRDRGDEQYF. The nucleotide sequence is given as TGTGCCAGCTCACGACAGCGGGACAGGGGCGACGAGCAGTACTTC.